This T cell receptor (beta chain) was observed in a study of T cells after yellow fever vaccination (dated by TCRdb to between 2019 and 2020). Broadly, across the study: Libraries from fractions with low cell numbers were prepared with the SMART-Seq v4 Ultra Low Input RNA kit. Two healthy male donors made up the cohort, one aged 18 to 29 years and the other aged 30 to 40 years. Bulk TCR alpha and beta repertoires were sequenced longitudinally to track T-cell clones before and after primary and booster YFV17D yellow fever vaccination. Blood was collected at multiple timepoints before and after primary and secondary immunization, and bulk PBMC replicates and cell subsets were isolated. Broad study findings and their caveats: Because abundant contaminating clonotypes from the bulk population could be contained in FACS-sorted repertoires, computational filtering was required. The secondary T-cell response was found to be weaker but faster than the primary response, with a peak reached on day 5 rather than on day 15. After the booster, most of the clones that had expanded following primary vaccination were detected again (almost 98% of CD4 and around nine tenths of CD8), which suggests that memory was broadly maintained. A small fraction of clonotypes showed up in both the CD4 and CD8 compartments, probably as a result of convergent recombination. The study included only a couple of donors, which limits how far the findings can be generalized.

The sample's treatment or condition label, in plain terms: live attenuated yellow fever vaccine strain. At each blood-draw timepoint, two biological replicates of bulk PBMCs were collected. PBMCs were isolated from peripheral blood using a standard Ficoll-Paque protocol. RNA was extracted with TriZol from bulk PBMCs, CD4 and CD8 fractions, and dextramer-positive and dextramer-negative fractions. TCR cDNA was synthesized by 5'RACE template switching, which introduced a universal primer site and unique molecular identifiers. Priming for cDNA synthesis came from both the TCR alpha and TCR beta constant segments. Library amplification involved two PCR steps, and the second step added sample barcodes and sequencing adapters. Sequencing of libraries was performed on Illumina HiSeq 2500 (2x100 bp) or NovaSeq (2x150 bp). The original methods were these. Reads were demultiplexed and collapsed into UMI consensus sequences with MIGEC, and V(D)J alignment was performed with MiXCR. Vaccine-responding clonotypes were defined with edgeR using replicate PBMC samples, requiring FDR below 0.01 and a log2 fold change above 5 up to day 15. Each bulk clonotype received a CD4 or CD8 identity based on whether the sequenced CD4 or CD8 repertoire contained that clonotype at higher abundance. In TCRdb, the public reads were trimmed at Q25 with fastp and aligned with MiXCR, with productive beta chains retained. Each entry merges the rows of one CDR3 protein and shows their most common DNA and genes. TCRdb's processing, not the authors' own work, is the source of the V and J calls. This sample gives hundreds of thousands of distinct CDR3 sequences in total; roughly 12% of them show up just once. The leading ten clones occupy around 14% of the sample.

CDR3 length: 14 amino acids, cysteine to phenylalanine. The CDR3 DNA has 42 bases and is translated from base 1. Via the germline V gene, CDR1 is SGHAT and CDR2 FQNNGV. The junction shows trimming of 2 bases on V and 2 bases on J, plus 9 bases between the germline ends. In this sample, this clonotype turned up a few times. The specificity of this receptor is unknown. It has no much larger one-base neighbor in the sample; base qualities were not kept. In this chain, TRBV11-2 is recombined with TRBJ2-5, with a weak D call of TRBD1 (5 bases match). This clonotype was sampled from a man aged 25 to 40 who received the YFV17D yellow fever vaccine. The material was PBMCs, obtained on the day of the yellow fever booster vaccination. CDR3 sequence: CASSLPDRQETQYF. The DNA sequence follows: TGTGCCAGCAGCTTACCCGACAGACAAGAGACCCAGTACTTC.